Below are 25 T cell receptor beta chains sequenced from a single sample in a study of CD8 T cells in ankylosing spondylitis (dated by TCRdb to the late 2010s). Library generation was performed with 5' RACE. Sequencing instrument: Illumina HiSeq 2500. Starting from the raw public reads, TCRdb applied fastp trimming at Q25, assembled clones with MiXCR and retained in-frame beta chains. Every CDR3 protein is listed once, alongside the most common genes and DNA of its rows. This sample gives 350,000 to 400,000 distinct CDR3 sequences in total; approximately 22% of them show up just once. Roughly 14% of the sample is in the top ten clones. Sequencing was performed on blood, either unsorted or a sorted T cell fraction (not recorded which). Receptors were obtained from a male donor with ankylosing spondylitis or in good health (not recorded which).

This chain connects TRBV30 to TRBJ2-3; 9 positions agree with TRBD2. V gave up 3 bases and J gave up 3 bases; unmatched junction bases: 13. Per germline, CDR1 GTSNPN and CDR2 SVGIG (reference sequence). This CDR3 contains 17 residues. For the CDR3, the DNA is TGTGCCTGGAGCGGTCGGGGTAGCGGGGGTATAACAGATACGCAGTATTTT. Protein product: CAWSGRGSGGITDTQYF.

The CDR3 here is CASSAPDQETQYF. CDR3 coding DNA: TGTGCCAGCAGCGCCCCAGACCAAGAGACCCAGTACTTC. This rearrangement joins TRBV2 to TRBJ2-5, with D hard to call. CDR3 length: 13 amino acids. Deletions cut 6 bases from V and 0 bases from J, with 8 bases between. Germline V gives CDR1 SNHLY, CDR2 FYNNEI.

The chain recombines TRBV20-1 with TRBJ2-7; D is perhaps TRBD2 (5 bases). Germline values: CDR1 DFQATT, CDR2 SNEGSKA (reference sequence). Trimming stripped 1 base from V and 9 bases from J, with 16 bases between. There are 13 residues in the CDR3. CDR3 sequence reads: CSARGQAELWQYF. CDR3 sequence (DNA): TGCAGTGCTAGAGGGCAAGCGGAGCTTTGGCAGTACTTC.

This clonotype was counted between two and nine times. Here the CDR3 DNA reads TGCGCCAGCAGTGAGTCCTACGTCAGGTACTTC. Amino acids: CASSESYVRYF. This sequence joins TRBV10-2 and TRBJ2-7; unclear D gene. The CDR3 sequence is 11 residues long. In germline, CDR1 is WSHSY, CDR2 SAAADI. V lost 0 bases to trimming and J lost 12 bases, with 9 bases between them.

This clonotype was picked up a small number of times. The chain uses TRBV6-5 and TRBJ2-5, with D perhaps given as TRBD1 or TRBD2 (5 bases each). CDR3 length equals 15 residues. Trimming pared 0 bases from V and 4 bases from J, leaving 12 bases between. In germline, CDR1 is MNHEY, CDR2 SVGAGI. CDR3 DNA sequence: TGTGCCAGCAGTTACTCGAGGGCAGGGTCAGAGACCCAGTACTTC. The encoded protein is CASSYSRAGSETQYF.

V is TRBV28 and J is TRBJ2-6; D remains ambiguous. The CDR3 contains 15 residues. Deletions cut 1 base from V and 2 bases from J, with 6 bases between. Germline V CDR1 and CDR2: MDHEN, SYDVKM. CDR3 sequence: CASSLSPAGANVLTF. CDR3 sequence (DNA): TGTGCCAGCAGTTTATCCCCCGCTGGGGCCAACGTCCTGACTTTC.

This clonotype was detected only a few times. The chain has TRBV5-1 and TRBJ2-5; D is unclear. Germline CDR1 and CDR2: SGHRS and YFSETQ. V was shortened by 0 bases and J by 5 bases, with 11 bases between the two germline ends. The CDR3 sequence is 14 residues long. CDR3 DNA sequence: TGCGCCAGCAGCTTGGAGGGTGTAGGGGAGACCCAGTACTTC. It specifies CASSLEGVGETQYF.

The V gene is TRBV12-3 or TRBV12-4, the J gene TRBJ2-5; D possibly corresponds to TRBD2 (6 bases). The CDR3 has 16 amino acids. The V end lost 2 bases, the J end lost 5 bases, and 18 bases lay between the germline ends. CDR3 nucleotides: TGTGCCAGCAGTTTATTGGGACTCACCAACGAGGAGACCCAGTACTTC. Translated: CASSLLGLTNEETQYF.

The chain links TRBV5-1 to TRBJ2-2; possibly TRBD1 for D (5 bases). The germline CDR1 and CDR2 sequences are SGHRS and YFSETQ. CDR3 length equals 14 residues. The V end lost 5 bases, the J end lost 0 bases, and 8 bases lay between the germline ends. The CDR3 DNA is TGCGCCAGCAGGACAGTTTCGAACACCGGGGAGCTGTTTTTT. Protein: CASRTVSNTGELFF.

V gene TRBV12-3 or TRBV12-4 combines with J gene TRBJ1-4; D unclear. Trimming took 3 bases from V and 7 from J, leaving 18 bases between them. The CDR3 has 16 amino acids. The CDR3 DNA reads TGTGCCAGCAGTTTGATGGGCGGGTTTAGTGTTGAAAAACTGTTTTTT. Protein product: CASSLMGGFSVEKLFF.

This clonotype has more than one count but fewer than ten. V is TRBV12-3 or TRBV12-4 and J is TRBJ2-7; TRBD1 aligns across 11 bases. J lost 6 bases, V lost 3 bases, and 7 bases had no gene match. The CDR3 totals 15 residues. CDR3 sequence (DNA): TGTGCCAGCAGTTTTTTCGGGACAGGGGGTCTCGAGCAGTACTTC. Protein: CASSFFGTGGLEQYF.

This chain connects TRBV20-1 to TRBJ2-1; 8 bases match TRBD1. The CDR3 length is 16 residues. J gave up 8 bases and V 0 bases, and 12 bases lay outside the gene matches. Germline CDR1 reads DFQATT; CDR2 reads SNEGSKA (reference sequence). As DNA, the CDR3 is TGCAGTGCTAGAGATCCCCGCCTGACAGGGGACGATGAGCAGTTCTTC. This encodes CSARDPRLTGDDEQFF.

This clonotype was seen only a few times. V gene TRBV11-1 combines with J gene TRBJ2-7, with unresolved D. Germline lookup yields CDR1 SGHAT and CDR2 FQDESV (reference sequence). Trimming left V 0 bases short and J 4 bases short, with 7 bases between. This CDR3 region has 13 residues. The CDR3 DNA reads as TGTGCCAGCAGCTTAGCGCAAAATTACGAGCAGTACTTC. Protein: CASSLAQNYEQYF.

CDR3 sequence reads: CASSPPWGSNWLRGQFF. CDR3 sequence (DNA): TGTGCCAGCAGTCCGCCTTGGGGGTCGAACTGGCTCCGGGGGCAGTTCTTC. J is TRBJ2-1 and V is TRBV12-3 or TRBV12-4; either TRBD1 or TRBD2 may supply D (5 bases each). The CDR3 covers 17 residues. The V gene lost 5 bases and the J gene lost 12 bases, with 29 bases spanning the gap.

This clonotype was picked up a small number of times. The chain links TRBV20-1 to TRBJ1-5; the match to TRBD1 covers 9 bases. Germline CDR1 is DFQATT and CDR2 is SNEGSKA (reference sequence). The CDR3 loop spans 12 amino acids. V gave up 6 bases and J gave up 9 bases; unmatched junction bases: 6. In DNA, the CDR3 is TGCAGTGCGGACAGGGGAGGGTGGCCCCAGCATTTT. Its translation: CSADRGGWPQHF.

The CDR3 DNA follows: TGTGCTAGTGGACTCTTCCCTCCGGGACACCAAACCGGGGAGCTGTTTTTT. This sequence encodes CASGLFPPGHQTGELFF. The chain couples TRBV12-5 to TRBJ2-2; D may be TRBD1 (6 bases). CDR1 LGHNT and CDR2 FRNRAP come from the germline V gene. Trimming left V 6 bases short and J 5 bases short, with 22 bases between. The CDR3 has 17 amino acids.

There are a few counts of this clonotype. The rearrangement links TRBV30 to TRBJ2-1, with 9 nucleotides matching TRBD1. CDR1 and CDR2 (germline): GTSNPN, SVGIG (reference sequence). The CDR3 is 13 amino acids. Trimming removed 3 bases from V and 6 bases from J; junction bases left unmatched: 3. The DNA of the CDR3 is TGTGCCTGGAGGACAGGGGGTATCAATGAGCAGTTCTTC. This gives the protein CAWRTGGINEQFF.

This chain joins TRBV28 and TRBJ2-3, with a weak D call TRBD2 (5 bases). This CDR3 region has 14 residues. V shed 1 base and J shed 4 bases, with 9 bases lying between them. CDR1 is MDHEN, CDR2 SYDVKM, per germline. CDR3 sequence (DNA): TGTGCCAGCAGTTTATTAGCGCGGCCAGATACGCAGTATTTT. This sequence encodes CASSLLARPDTQYF.

This chain links TRBV11-2 with TRBJ2-2; D ambiguous. The germline V and J ends were trimmed by 5 bases and 4 bases, with 8 bases remaining between them. Germline CDR1 and CDR2: SGHAT and FQNNGV. The CDR3 contains 13 residues. Written as DNA, the CDR3 is TGTGCCAGCAGCAAACCGGGCACCGGGGAGCTGTTTTTT. It encodes CASSKPGTGELFF.

The chain carries TRBV5-6 and TRBJ2-5; the D gene is possibly TRBD2 (6 bases). The germline gives CDR1 SGHDT, CDR2 YYEEEE. With 5 bases removed from V and 2 bases from J, the gap between germline ends came to 10 bases. This CDR3 contains 13 residues. DNA of the CDR3: TGTGCCAGCAGACGGGACTTGCAAGAGACCCAGTACTTC. Translating it yields CASRRDLQETQYF.

The chain recombines TRBV28 with TRBJ1-6; D might be TRBD1 (5 bases). The CDR3 covers 15 residues. V shed 10 bases and J shed 1 base, with 14 bases lying between them. Germline V gene data show CDR1 as MDHEN and CDR2 as SYDVKM. CDR3 sequence: CATRTGFSYNSPLHF. Written as DNA, the CDR3 is TGTGCCACTAGAACAGGATTTTCCTATAATTCACCCCTCCACTTT.

The chain uses TRBV21-1 and TRBJ2-1; the table assigns TRBD1, which was not confirmed against the DNA. TRBV21-1 is labeled a pseudogene. CDR3 size: 16 residues. CDR3: CASSQGTGSSYNEQFF. In DNA, the CDR3 is TGTGCCAGCAGCCAGGGGACTGGTAGCTCCTACAATGAGCAGTTCTTC.

This clonotype has just a few counts. The gene calls are TRBV7-9 and TRBJ2-7; tentatively, D is TRBD1 or TRBD2 (5 bases each). Germline loops: CDR1 SEHNR, CDR2 FQNEAQ (reference sequence). The CDR3 length is 14 residues. Trimming stripped 5 bases from V and 3 bases from J, with 14 bases between. The CDR3 DNA reads as TGTGCCAGCAGCCCCCCGGGACCCTTCTACGAGCAGTACTTC. As protein: CASSPPGPFYEQYF.

J is TRBJ2-7 and V is TRBV2; a weak D match, TRBD1 (6 bases). This CDR3 spans 14 amino acids. Germline CDR1 is SNHLY and CDR2 is FYNNEI. Trimming took off 3 bases at V and 2 bases at J, with 11 bases between the two ends. The CDR3 DNA is TGTGCCAGCAGTGATCCCCGGACAGCCTACGAGCAGTACTTC. Protein sequence: CASSDPRTAYEQYF.

This clonotype was detected only a few times. The chain employs TRBV29-1 and TRBJ2-1; TRBD1 might be the D (5 bases). CDR3 length equals 12 residues. V was shortened by 6 bases and J by 5 bases, with 11 bases between the two germline ends. Germline V CDR1 and CDR2: SQVTM, ANQGSEA. The chain's CDR3 is CSVAREDNEQFF. As DNA, the CDR3 is TGCAGCGTGGCCAGGGAAGACAATGAGCAGTTCTTC.